This T cell receptor beta chain was identified in a study of CD8 T cells in ankylosing spondylitis. Germline-derived CDR1 and CDR2 are DFQATT and SNEGSKA (reference sequence). CDR3 size: 10 residues. About this clonotype itself: Germline and junction disagree at one end, which may indicate a read error.

TCRdb called the 5' RACE reads again in MiXCR, with one record for every CDR3 protein. The profile shows about 270,000 distinct CDR3 sequences, 30% to 40% of them singletons. Sequences were obtained from blood, either unsorted or a sorted T cell fraction (not recorded which). The chain links TRBV20-1 to TRBJ1-2, with no clear D. The receptor was isolated from a male donor with ankylosing spondylitis or in good health (not recorded which). This CDR3 reads CSASGVKWGF. The CDR3 DNA follows: TGCAGTGCTAGTGGCGTTAAGTGGGGTTTC.